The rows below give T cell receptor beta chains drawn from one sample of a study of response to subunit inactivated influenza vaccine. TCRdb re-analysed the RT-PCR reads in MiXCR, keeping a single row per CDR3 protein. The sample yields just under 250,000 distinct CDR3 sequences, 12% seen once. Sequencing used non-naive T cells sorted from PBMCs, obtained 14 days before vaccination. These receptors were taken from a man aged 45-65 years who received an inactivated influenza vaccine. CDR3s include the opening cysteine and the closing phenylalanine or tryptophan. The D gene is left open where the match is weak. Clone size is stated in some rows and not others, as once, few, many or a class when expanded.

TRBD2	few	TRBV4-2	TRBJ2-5	CASSAAGVGETQYF	TGTGCCAGCAGTGCGGCGGGAGTGGGGGAGACCCAGTACTTC
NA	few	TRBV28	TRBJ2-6	CASSGWSSGANVLTF	TGTGCCAGCAGCGGCTGGAGCTCTGGGGCCAACGTCCTGACTTTC
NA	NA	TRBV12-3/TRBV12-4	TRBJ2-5	CASSARLGRSETQYF	TGTGCCAGCAGTGCCCGCTTAGGCAGGTCAGAGACCCAGTACTTC
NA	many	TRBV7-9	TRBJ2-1	CASSSHYSFYEQFF	TGTGCCAGCAGCTCTCACTATTCCTTCTATGAGCAGTTCTTC
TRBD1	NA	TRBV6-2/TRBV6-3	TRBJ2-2	CASIWDRATGELFF	TGTGCCAGCATTTGGGACAGAGCCACCGGGGAGCTGTTTTTT
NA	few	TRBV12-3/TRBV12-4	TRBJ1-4	CASSLGRVEKLFF	TGTGCCAGCAGTTTAGGCAGGGTTGAAAAACTGTTTTTT
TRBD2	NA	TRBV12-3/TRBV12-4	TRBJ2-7	CASSLGGGASGSYEQYF	TGTGCCAGCAGTTTAGGTGGGGGGGCTAGCGGGAGCTACGAGCAGTACTTC
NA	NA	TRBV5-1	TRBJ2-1	CASSIGWHNEQFF	TGCGCCAGCAGCATTGGCTGGCACAATGAGCAGTTCTTC
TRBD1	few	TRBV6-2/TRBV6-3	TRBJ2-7	CASSYSFARGLGEQYF	TGTGCCAGCAGTTACTCCTTCGCCAGGGGGCTGGGGGAGCAGTACTTC
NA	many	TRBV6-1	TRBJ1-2	CASGDHPNYGYTF	TGTGCCAGCGGGGACCACCCTAACTATGGCTACACCTTC
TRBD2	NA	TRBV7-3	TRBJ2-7	CASSSASGYEQYF	TGTGCCAGCAGCTCGGCTAGCGGCTACGAGCAGTACTTC
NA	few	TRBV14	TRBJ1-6	CASSHLDSPLHF	TGTGCCAGCAGCCACTTGGATTCACCCCTCCACTTT
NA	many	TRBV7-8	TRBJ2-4	CASSGVSGAKNIQYF	TGTGCCAGCAGCGGGGTCTCAGGCGCCAAAAACATTCAGTACTTC
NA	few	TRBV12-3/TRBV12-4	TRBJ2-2	CASSSGQTGELFF	TGTGCCAGCAGCTCAGGACAGACCGGGGAGCTGTTTTTT
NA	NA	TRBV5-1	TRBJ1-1	CASSLVSDVEAFF	TGCGCCAGCAGCTTGGTCAGCGACGTGGAAGCTTTCTTT
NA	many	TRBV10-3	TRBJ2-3	CAISVRDRDLQQLTDTQYF	TGTGCCATCAGTGTGCGGGACAGAGATTTACAACAGCTCACAGATACGCAGTATTTT
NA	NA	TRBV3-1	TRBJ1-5	CASSQGINQPQHF	TGTGCCAGCAGCCAAGGGATTAATCAGCCCCAGCATTTT
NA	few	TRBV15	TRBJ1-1	CATSSFQREAFF	TGTGCCACCAGCAGCTTTCAAAGAGAAGCTTTCTTT
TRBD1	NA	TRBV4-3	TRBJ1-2	CASSQDERGQGVGYTF	TGCGCCAGCAGCCAAGATGAACGAGGACAGGGGGTAGGCTACACCTTC
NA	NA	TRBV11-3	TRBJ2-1	CASSLGPYPYNEQFF	TGTGCCAGCAGCTTAGGTCCCTACCCCTACAATGAGCAGTTCTTC
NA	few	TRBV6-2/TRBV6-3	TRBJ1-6	CASSYSHEKDLHF	TGTGCCAGCAGTTACTCTCACGAGAAAGACCTCCACTTT
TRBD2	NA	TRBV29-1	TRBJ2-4	CSVDPGGTKNIQYF	TGCAGCGTTGACCCGGGGGGGACCAAAAACATTCAGTACTTC
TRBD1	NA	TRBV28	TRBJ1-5	CASSLGQGWNQPQHF	TGTGCCAGCAGTTTAGGACAGGGGTGGAATCAGCCCCAGCATTTT
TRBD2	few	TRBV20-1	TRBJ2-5	CSATTSGKPLGETQYF	TGCAGTGCTACGACTAGCGGGAAACCCCTGGGGGAGACCCAGTACTTC
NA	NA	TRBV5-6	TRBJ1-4	CASARGANEKLFF	TGTGCCAGTGCGAGGGGAGCTAATGAAAAACTGTTTTTT
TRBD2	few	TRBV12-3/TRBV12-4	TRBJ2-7	CASSSRTSGIYEQYF	TGTGCCAGCAGTTCGAGGACTAGCGGGATCTACGAGCAGTACTTC
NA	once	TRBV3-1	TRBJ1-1	CASSQDLWGAGAFF	TGTGCCAGCAGCCAAGATCTATGGGGGGCAGGGGCTTTCTTT
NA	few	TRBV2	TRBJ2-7	CASSDLSEQYF	TGTGCCAGCAGTGACCTCAGCGAGCAGTACTTC
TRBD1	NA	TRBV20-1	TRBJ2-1	CSARDYTGGYEQFF	TGCAGTGCTAGAGATTACACAGGGGGCTATGAGCAGTTCTTC
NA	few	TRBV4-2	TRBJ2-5	CASSQDGGPTQYF	TGTGCCAGCAGCCAAGATGGGGGCCCGACCCAGTACTTC
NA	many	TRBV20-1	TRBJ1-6	CSARERGGVPNSPLHF	TGCAGTGCTAGAGAGAGAGGGGGTGTTCCGAATTCACCCCTCCACTTT
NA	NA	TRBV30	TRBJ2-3	CAWSPGDTQYF	TGTGCCTGGAGCCCGGGCGATACGCAGTATTTT
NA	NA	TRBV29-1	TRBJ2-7	CSVELEQYF	TGCAGCGTTGAACTCGAGCAGTACTTC
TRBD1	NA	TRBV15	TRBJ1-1	CATSSGQGLNTEAFF	TGTGCCACCAGCAGTGGACAGGGGCTAAACACTGAAGCTTTCTTT
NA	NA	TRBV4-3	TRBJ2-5	CASSQDWRGGQETQYF	TGCGCCAGCAGCCAAGATTGGAGGGGAGGTCAAGAGACCCAGTACTTC
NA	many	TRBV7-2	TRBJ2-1	CASSPAPDNYNEQFF	TGTGCCAGCAGCCCAGCCCCGGACAACTACAATGAGCAGTTCTTC